This T cell receptor (beta chain) was sequenced during a study of T cell responses to AZD1222 COVID-19 vaccine. Study summary: Samples with a second dose at about 4 or about 12 weeks were pooled together. Study-wide results and caveats: The donors showed a predominance of white British ancestry and of females, with possible underestimation of clonal diversity. With two AZD1222 doses given, Spike-specific TCR breadth and depth both rose. Spike as a whole was targeted by vaccine-associated CD4 TCRs, dominant at 160-218 and 743-854.

A note on this clone: Its specificity is unknown.

The V end lost 5 bases, the J end lost 5 bases, and 15 bases lay between the germline ends. The length of the CDR3 is 14 residues. The V gene's germline CDR1 is MNHEY and CDR2 SVGAGI. Clones were sequenced by immunoSEQ multiplex PCR, and TCRdb holds only the in-frame ones, with some missing. The data contain around 150,000 clones, 90% of them singletons. The chain is built from TRBV6-5 and TRBJ1-2; D might be TRBD1 (6 bases). The TCR comes from an adult in good health. Sequencing used peripheral blood, obtained on day 0 of AZD1222 vaccination. This chain's CDR3 is CASSRSTGTYGYTF. The DNA of the CDR3 is TGTGCCAGCAGTCGAAGTACAGGGACTTATGGCTACACCTTC.